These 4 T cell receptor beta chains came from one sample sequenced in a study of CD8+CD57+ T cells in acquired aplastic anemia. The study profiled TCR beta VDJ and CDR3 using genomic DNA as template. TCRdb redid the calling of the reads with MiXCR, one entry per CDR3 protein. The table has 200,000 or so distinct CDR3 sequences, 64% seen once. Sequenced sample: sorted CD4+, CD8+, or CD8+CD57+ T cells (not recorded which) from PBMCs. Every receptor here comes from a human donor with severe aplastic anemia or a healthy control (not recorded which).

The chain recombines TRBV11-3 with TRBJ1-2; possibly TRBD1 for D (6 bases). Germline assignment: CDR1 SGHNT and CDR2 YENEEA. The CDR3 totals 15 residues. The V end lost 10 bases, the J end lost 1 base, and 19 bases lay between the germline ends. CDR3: CAIGIGAGDNYGYTF. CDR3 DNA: TGTGCCATCGGCATCGGGGCAGGGGATAACTATGGCTACACCTTC.

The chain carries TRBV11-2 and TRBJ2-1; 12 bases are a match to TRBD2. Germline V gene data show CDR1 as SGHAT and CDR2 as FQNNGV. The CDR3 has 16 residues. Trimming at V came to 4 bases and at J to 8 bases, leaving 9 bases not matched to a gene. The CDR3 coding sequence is TGTGCCAGCAGCTATCTAGCGGGGGGGGAGTACGATGAGCAGTTCTTC. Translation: CASSYLAGGEYDEQFF.

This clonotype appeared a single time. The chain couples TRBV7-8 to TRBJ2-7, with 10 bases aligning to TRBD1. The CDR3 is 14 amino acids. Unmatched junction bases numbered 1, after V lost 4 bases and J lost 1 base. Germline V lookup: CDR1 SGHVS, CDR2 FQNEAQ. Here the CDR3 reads CASSWGQGSYEQYF. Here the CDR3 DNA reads TGTGCCAGCAGCTGGGGACAGGGGTCCTACGAGCAGTACTTC. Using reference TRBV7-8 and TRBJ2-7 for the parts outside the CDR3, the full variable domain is GAGVSQSPRYKVAKRGQDVALRCDPISGHVSLFWYQQALGQGPEFLTYFQNEAQLDKSGLPSDRFFAERPEGSVSTLKIQRTQQEDSAVYLCASSWGQGSYEQYFGPGTRLTVT.

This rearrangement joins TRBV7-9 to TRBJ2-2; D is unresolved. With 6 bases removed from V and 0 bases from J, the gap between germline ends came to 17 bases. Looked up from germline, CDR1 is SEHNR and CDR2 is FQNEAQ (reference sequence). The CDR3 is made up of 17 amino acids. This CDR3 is CASRPDFRVPNTGELFF. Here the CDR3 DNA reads TGTGCCAGCAGACCTGATTTCCGGGTCCCGAACACCGGGGAGCTGTTTTTT.